This T cell receptor (beta chain) appears in the sequencing data of a study of cytomegalovirus exposure and HLA in healthy donors. Study background: Genotyping of hundreds of donors showed that roughly 83% belonged to the Caucasian-associated ancestry cluster.

The PCR made use of 60 Vbeta and 13 Jbeta primers. Using immunoSEQ multiplex PCR, the repertoire was profiled, and TCRdb retains in-frame clones only, with some absent. This table has hundreds of thousands of clones, 70% appearing once. Worth noting for this clone: Its antigen is currently unknown.

Study-wide findings and caveats: For TCR beta chains, V- and J-gene trimming was later linked to a missense DCLRE1C variant. Analyses of presence and absence presupposed an approximately uniform sequencing depth across donors.

The origin of this receptor is a man aged 35-49 years in good health and CMV-seropositive. The sample comprised PBMCs.

This CDR3 is CASSRGGLNTGELFF. The CDR3 nucleotides are TGTGCCAGCAGCCGCGGGGGACTGAACACCGGGGAGCTGTTTTTT. The chain joins TRBV11-3 to TRBJ2-2; 7 nucleotides align to TRBD2. Germline V gene lookup returns CDR1 SGHNT and CDR2 YENEEA. This CDR3 has 15 amino acids. The trim removed 5 bases at V and 1 base at J, leaving 4 bases unmatched.